This T cell receptor beta chain was recorded in a study of Ad26.COV2.S vaccination and SARS-CoV-2 variants. Study observations and caveats: Researchers reported similar non-spike TCR breadth in vaccine and placebo recipients.

Indicated treatment: approximately 18 received Ad26.COV2.S at low or high dose, single or two shots; roughly five received placebo; per-sample allocation not given. Sampling happened 63 days after the first vaccine or placebo injection. An Ad26 vector expressing Wuhan-strain SARS-CoV-2 spike constituted the vaccine. The table came from immunoSEQ multiplex PCR; TCRdb's copy has only in-frame clones and leaves some out. Here the sample spans over 400,000 clones, approximately 90% being singletons. For this clone: Antigen unknown.

The CDR3 length is 17 residues. In germline, CDR1 is MDHEN, CDR2 SYDVKM. The V end was cut by 2 bases, the J end by 5 bases, with 18 bases between. This sequence joins TRBV28 and TRBJ2-2, with D tentatively TRBD2 (6 bases). The sequenced sample was peripheral blood, obtained in a trial of Ad26.COV2.S vaccine versus placebo. The TCR originated in a person aged 18-60 years who received the Ad26.COV2.S COVID-19 vaccine or a placebo. The CDR3 here is CASSLRLRWGDTGELFF. The CDR3 bases are TGTGCCAGCAGTTTAAGACTACGCTGGGGGGATACCGGGGAGCTGTTTTTT.